This T cell receptor beta chain is from a study of OX40 agonist ivuxolimab in advanced cancers. Study background: All patients had ivuxolimab intravenously every 2 weeks at 0.01 to 10 mg/kg. Melanoma, hepatocellular carcinoma, head and neck or renal cell cancer occurred in dose-escalation patients. Notes on the study in general: Blood T cells, both CD4+ and CD8+, expanded clonally by week 6 at 0.1 to 3.0 mg/kg.

As to this clone: Its antigen is currently unknown.

V shed 6 bases and J 4 bases; nucleotides not matched to a gene: 6. The length of the CDR3 is 14 residues. Per germline, CDR1 MDHEN and CDR2 SYDVKM. The data were produced by immunoSEQ multiplex PCR, yet TCRdb's version contains in-frame clones alone and is incomplete. The sample has approximately 40,000 clones, about 83% seen once; the top ten hold more than 20%. This clonotype was obtained from an adult with an advanced solid tumor such as melanoma, head and neck, liver or kidney cancer. The chain carries TRBV28 and TRBJ2-7; 10 nucleotides match TRBD2. This specimen consisted of CD4+ or CD8+ T cells sorted from blood, obtained in a trial of the OX40 agonist ivuxolimab. The CDR3 DNA is TGTGCCAGCAGGCTAGCGGGAGTGGGGTACGAGCAGTACTTC. It is translated as CASRLAGVGYEQYF.